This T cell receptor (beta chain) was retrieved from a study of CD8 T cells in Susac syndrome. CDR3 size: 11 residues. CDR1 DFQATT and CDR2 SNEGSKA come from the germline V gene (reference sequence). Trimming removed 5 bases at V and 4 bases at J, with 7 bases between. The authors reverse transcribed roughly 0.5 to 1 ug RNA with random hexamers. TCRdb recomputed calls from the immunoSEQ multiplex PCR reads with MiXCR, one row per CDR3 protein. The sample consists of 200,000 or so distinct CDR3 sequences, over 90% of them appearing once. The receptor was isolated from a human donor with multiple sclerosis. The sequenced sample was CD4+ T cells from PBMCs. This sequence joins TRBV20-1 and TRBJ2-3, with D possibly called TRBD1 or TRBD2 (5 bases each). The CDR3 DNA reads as TGCAGTGCTGGGGGACCAGATACGCAGTATTTT. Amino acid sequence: CSAGGPDTQYF.